These 21 T cell receptor beta chains originate from one sample sequenced in a study of shared clonotypes between healthy human individuals. The repertoire was sequenced with immunoSEQ multiplex PCR; TCRdb's copy has only in-frame clones and lacks some. The sample has 1.4 million or so clones; less than 99% are singletons. Sequencing was done on a sample of naive CD4+ T cells sorted from blood. Subset: CD45RA+ positively selected. These receptors all come from a man younger than 45 in good health.

V and J are TRBV6-6 and TRBJ1-5; 10 bases fit TRBD1. V shed 2 bases, J shed 5 bases, and the junction held 3 bases outside the gene matches. The CDR3 runs to 15 residues. Germline V gives CDR1 MNHNY, CDR2 SVGAGI (reference sequence). This CDR3 is CASSYGTGEDQPQHF. In DNA form, the CDR3 reads TGTGCCAGCAGTTACGGGACAGGGGAGGATCAGCCCCAGCATTTT.

This clone was seen only once. The chain carries TRBV19 and TRBJ2-7; maybe TRBD1 (5 bases). Germline V CDR1 and CDR2: LNHDA, SQIVND (reference sequence). The CDR3 has 14 residues. V was clipped by 0 bases and J by 0 bases, with 6 bases between them. CDR3 amino acids: CASSIEQGSYEQYF. DNA for the CDR3: TGTGCCAGTAGTATAGAGCAGGGCTCCTACGAGCAGTACTTC.

This clone is a singleton in its sample. The V call is TRBV19, the J call TRBJ2-6; D is ambiguous. CDR1 and CDR2 (germline): LNHDA, SQIVND (reference sequence). V was trimmed by 5 bases and J by 0 bases, leaving 8 bases between them. This CDR3 has 15 amino acids. Here the CDR3 reads CASSARGSGANVLTF. The CDR3 coding sequence is TGTGCCAGTAGTGCCCGAGGCTCTGGGGCCAACGTCCTGACTTTC.

The CDR3: CSVGPSGAYEQYF. Here the CDR3 DNA reads TGCAGCGTCGGGCCTTCAGGCGCCTACGAGCAGTACTTC. J is TRBJ2-7 and V is TRBV29-1; D not certain. This CDR3 has 13 amino acids. V was clipped by 6 bases and J by 2 bases, with 14 bases between them. CDR1 SQVTM and CDR2 ANQGSEA come from the germline V gene.

Concerning this clone itself: Other DNA sequences from this sample encode an identical CDR3 as well. J is TRBJ2-7 and V is TRBV10-3; no clear D. The germline V and J ends were trimmed by 4 bases and 1 base, with 5 bases remaining between them. Looked up from germline, CDR1 is ENHRY and CDR2 is SYGVKD. The length of the CDR3 is 12 residues. CDR3 nucleotides: TGTGCCATCAGTGCGGATTCCTACGAGCAGTACTTC. Protein product: CAISADSYEQYF.

This clone was detected once. CDR3 protein: CASSLSGRGQETQYF. For the CDR3, the DNA is TGTGCCAGCAGTTTAAGCGGGAGGGGACAAGAGACCCAGTACTTC. The genes are TRBV27 and TRBJ2-5, with 10 bases identical to TRBD2. The CDR3 runs to 15 residues. Germline CDR1 MNHEY, CDR2 SMNVEV (reference sequence). After removal of 2 bases from V and 2 bases from J, the junction contained 2 bases not matched to a gene.

This chain uses TRBV2 with TRBJ2-2; D might be TRBD2 (6 bases). Germline CDR1 is SNHLY and CDR2 is FYNNEI. The length of the CDR3 is 15 residues. V dropped 10 bases and J dropped 1 base, with 16 bases sitting between them. CDR3 sequence: CATAAFSGNTGELFF. In DNA form, the CDR3 reads TGTGCCACAGCGGCCTTTAGCGGGAACACCGGGGAGCTGTTTTTT. The whole variable domain, filled in from reference TRBV2 and TRBJ2-2, reads EPEVTQTPSHQVTQMGQEVILRCVPISNHLYFYWYRQILGQKVEFLVSFYNNEISEKSEIFDDQFSVERPDGSNFTLKIRSTKLEDSAMYFCATAAFSGNTGELFFGEGSRLTVL.

The chain joins TRBV2 to TRBJ2-1; 9 positions agree with TRBD2. V lost 4 bases and J lost 4; bases outside the gene matches: 8. The CDR3 length is 16 residues. Germline CDR1 is SNHLY and CDR2 is FYNNEI. The CDR3 DNA reads as TGTGCCAGCAGTGTATATCAGCTAGCGGGGTACAATGAGCAGTTCTTC. Its protein is CASSVYQLAGYNEQFF.

The chain has TRBV6-5 and TRBJ2-7; D uncertain. Germline CDR1 reads MNHEY; CDR2 reads SVGAGI. V shed 5 bases and J shed 4 bases, with 12 bases lying between them. The CDR3 is 13 residues long. The CDR3 region has the DNA TGTGCCAGCAGTCCCCCGGGCCTTTACGAGCAGTACTTC. It translates to CASSPPGLYEQYF.

The chain has TRBV5-6 and TRBJ1-4; a possible D gene is TRBD1 (5 bases). From germline, CDR1 is SGHDT and CDR2 YYEEEE. V gave up 4 bases and J gave up 5 bases, with 15 bases separating them. The CDR3 spans 15 residues. The CDR3 DNA is TGTGCCAGCAGCGATGGGCCGGAGGGGAATGAAAAACTGTTTTTT. It yields the protein CASSDGPEGNEKLFF.

The genes are TRBV19 and TRBJ2-7; 10 nucleotides line up with TRBD1. V shed 4 bases and J 0 bases; nucleotides not matched to a gene: 3. Germline V lookup: CDR1 LNHDA, CDR2 SQIVND (reference sequence). CDR3 size: 15 residues. CDR3 nucleotides: TGTGCCAGTAGTAGAGGACAGGGGGGCTCCTACGAGCAGTACTTC. It codes for CASSRGQGGSYEQYF.

This chain uses TRBV6-1 with TRBJ2-1, with 10 bases identical to TRBD2. The V and J ends lost 8 bases and 10 bases, in that order; junction bases with no gene match: 14. CDR3 size: 15 residues. Looked up from germline, CDR1 is MNHNS and CDR2 is SASEGT. The CDR3 here is CASREAPIAGGEQFF. The CDR3 nucleotides read TGTGCCAGCCGGGAAGCTCCAATAGCGGGAGGCGAGCAGTTCTTC.

This sequence joins TRBV30 and TRBJ1-2; D may be TRBD1 (6 bases). Germline values: CDR1 GTSNPN, CDR2 SVGIG (reference sequence). There are 14 residues in the CDR3. V dropped 5 bases and J dropped 5 bases, with 18 bases sitting between them. This chain's CDR3 is CAWDRDTTRYGYTF. The CDR3 DNA is TGTGCCTGGGACCGGGACACTACCCGTTATGGCTACACCTTC.

The chain combines TRBV15 with TRBJ2-7; D remains unclear. The CDR3 length is 14 residues. V shed 1 base and J shed 0 bases, with 7 bases lying between them. The germline V gene encodes CDR1 LNHNV and CDR2 YYDKDF (reference sequence). CDR3 sequence: CATSRVTASYEQYF. The CDR3 DNA follows: TGTGCCACCAGCAGAGTAACAGCCTCCTACGAGCAGTACTTC. Based on the CDR3 plus reference TRBV15 and TRBJ2-7, the full variable domain is DAMVIQNPRYQVTQFGKPVTLSCSQTLNHNVMYWYQQKSSQAPKLLFHYYDKDFNNEADTPDNFQSRRPNTSFCFLDIRSPGLGDTAMYLCATSRVTASYEQYFGPGTRLTVT.

This chain joins TRBV2 and TRBJ2-5, with TRBD2 matching 9 bases. Trimming removed 3 bases from V and 1 base from J; junction bases left unmatched: 18. This CDR3 has 20 residues. CDR1 and CDR2 from the germline V gene are SNHLY and FYNNEI. For the CDR3, the DNA is TGTGCCAGCAGTGACTCTGCCAAGACTAGCGGATGGGGCAGCCAAGAGACCCAGTACTTC. It translates to CASSDSAKTSGWGSQETQYF.

This rearrangement joins TRBV15 to TRBJ1-2; weak D call: TRBD1 (5 bases). The V end was cut by 0 bases, the J end by 4 bases, with 12 bases between. The CDR3 is made up of 15 amino acids. Germline V lookup: CDR1 LNHNV, CDR2 YYDKDF (reference sequence). The CDR3 loop is CATSRDHRKPYGYTF. The CDR3 DNA follows: TGTGCCACCAGCAGAGATCACAGGAAGCCCTATGGCTACACCTTC.

This clone has only one observation. The chain carries TRBV28 and TRBJ1-5, with a weak D call TRBD1 (5 bases). There are 13 residues in the CDR3. Germline CDR1 MDHEN, CDR2 SYDVKM. V dropped 7 bases and J dropped 6 bases, with 13 bases sitting between them. The chain's CDR3 is CASNMGQFQPQHF. CDR3 DNA: TGTGCCAGCAATATGGGGCAGTTTCAGCCCCAGCATTTT.

V gene TRBV19 combines with J gene TRBJ1-2, with D tentatively TRBD1 (5 bases). V was shortened by 1 base and J by 7 bases, with 19 bases between the two germline ends. This CDR3 has 16 amino acids. The germline CDR1 and CDR2 sequences are LNHDA and SQIVND (reference sequence). The CDR3 DNA is TGTGCCAGTAGTATAGTCCCCGGCGGGGGAATGGGTGGCTACACCTTC. This codes for CASSIVPGGGMGGYTF.

The chain links TRBV5-5 to TRBJ1-4; no reliable D call. The CDR3 sequence is 12 residues long. Germline assignment: CDR1 SGHKS and CDR2 YYEKEE (reference sequence). Trimming left V 4 bases short and J 5 bases short, with 6 bases between. The CDR3 DNA is TGTGCCAGCAGCGCGGGAAATGAAAAACTGTTTTTT. It encodes CASSAGNEKLFF.

The chain has TRBV5-1 and TRBJ1-4; 7 bases are a match to TRBD1. CDR3 length: 14 residues. V lost 2 bases and J lost 8; bases outside the gene matches: 6. Germline V lookup: CDR1 SGHRS, CDR2 YFSETQ. CDR3 DNA: TGCGCCAGCAGCTTACAGGGGAGGCGGGAAAAACTGTTTTTT. This encodes CASSLQGRREKLFF.

V is TRBV28 and J is TRBJ2-7, with TRBD1 matching over 9 bases. Per the germline V gene, CDR1 is MDHEN and CDR2 is SYDVKM. Germline trimming cut 11 bases from V and 2 bases from J; bases unmatched to any gene: 19. The CDR3 totals 17 residues. The CDR3 coding sequence is TGTGCCTCGAACAAGCGGACAGGGGCCATCATAGCCTACGAGCAGTACTTC. Its protein product is CASNKRTGAIIAYEQYF.